These 30 T cell receptor beta chains were all obtained from the same sample, sequenced in a study of blood T cell repertoires in COVID-19. The method was immunoSEQ multiplex PCR; TCRdb's version includes in-frame clones alone and lacks a portion of them. The sample has around 280,000 clones; around 85% are singletons. Material: PBMCs or T cells enriched from blood (not recorded which). These receptor sequences come from a woman between 40 and 50 years old who had recovered from COVID-19.

V and J are TRBV28 and TRBJ1-5, with D possibly TRBD1 on 5 matching bases. The CDR3 consists of 14 residues. CDR1 MDHEN and CDR2 SYDVKM come from the germline V gene. The germline V and J ends were trimmed by 5 bases and 6 bases, with 14 bases remaining between them. In nucleotides, the CDR3 is TGTGCCAGCAGTGGCCAGGGCTCGGGTCAGCCCCAGCATTTT. This codes for CASSGQGSGQPQHF. Together with reference TRBV28 and TRBJ1-5, the CDR3 gives the full variable domain: DVKVTQSSRYLVKRTGEKVFLECVQDMDHENMFWYRQDPGLGLRLIYFSYDVKMKEKGDIPEGYSVSREKKERFSLILESASTNQTSMYLCASSGQGSGQPQHFGDGTRLSIL.

The chain couples TRBV6-5 to TRBJ2-1; no reliable D call. Germline CDR1 MNHEY, CDR2 SVGAGI. V was pared by 2 bases and J by 8 bases, with 10 bases between. CDR3 length: 13 amino acids. This CDR3 is CASSYPARDEQFF. Written as DNA, the CDR3 is TGTGCCAGCAGTTACCCTGCTCGCGATGAGCAGTTCTTC.

This chain links TRBV19 with TRBJ1-5, with unresolved D. V was trimmed by 10 bases and J by 0 bases, leaving 13 bases between them. The CDR3 consists of 14 residues. In germline, CDR1 is LNHDA, CDR2 SQIVND (reference sequence). CDR3 DNA sequence: TGTGCCATCGGGGTCGCAAATAGCAATCAGCCCCAGCATTTT. It codes for CAIGVANSNQPQHF.

This clone turned up a few times. V is TRBV7-8 and J is TRBJ2-5; D possibly corresponds to TRBD1 (5 bases). Germline V gene data show CDR1 as SGHVS and CDR2 as FQNEAQ. The CDR3 is 14 residues long. The germline V and J ends were trimmed by 0 bases and 6 bases, with 11 bases remaining between them. The DNA of the CDR3 is TGTGCCAGCAGCTTAGCCCGGACACGCCAGACCCAGTACTTC. Its translation is CASSLARTRQTQYF.

The chain couples TRBV12-2 to TRBJ2-1; TRBD2, the table's D call, lacks a check against the DNA. TRBV12-2 is a documented pseudogene. This CDR3 region has 15 residues. CDR3 in amino acids: CASRRAGSKRNEQFF. In DNA, the CDR3 is TGTGCAAGTCGCCGAGCGGGATCGAAAAGGAATGAGCAGTTCTTC.

The chain recombines TRBV18 with TRBJ1-1; unclear D gene. This CDR3 contains 14 residues. The germline V and J ends were trimmed by 2 bases and 1 base, with 8 bases remaining between them. Germline lookup yields CDR1 KGHSH and CDR2 LQKENI. CDR3 nucleotides: TGTGCCAGCTCACCAACGGGAGGGAACACTGAAGCTTTCTTT. It yields the protein CASSPTGGNTEAFF.

The chain links TRBV28 to TRBJ2-5; TRBD1 aligns across 7 bases. J lost 3 bases, V lost 4 bases, and 8 bases had no gene match. CDR3 size: 15 residues. Looked up from germline, CDR1 is MDHEN and CDR2 is SYDVKM. The CDR3 bases are TGTGCCAGCAGTTCTTGGGACAGCAGAAAAGAGACCCAGTACTTC. It codes for CASSSWDSRKETQYF.

The chain carries TRBV9 and TRBJ2-2; weak D call: TRBD2 (6 bases). This CDR3 spans 15 amino acids. V shed 3 bases and J shed 6 bases, with 15 bases lying between them. Germline V gene lookup returns CDR1 SGDLS and CDR2 YYNGEE. The CDR3 coding sequence is TGTGCCAGCAGCGCCCCGGCAGGGAGGTCCGGGGAGCTGTTTTTT. Its translation: CASSAPAGRSGELFF.

V and J are TRBV3-1 (or the pseudogene TRBV3-2) and TRBJ2-5; D ambiguous. The germline gives CDR1 LGHDT, CDR2 YNNKEL (reference sequence). Between the trimmed V and J ends, which lost 1 base and 0 bases, there was a span of 6 bases. This CDR3 has 14 amino acids. The CDR3 region has the DNA TGTGCCAGCAGCCAAGGGGCAGACCAAGAGACCCAGTACTTC. Translation gives CASSQGADQETQYF.

The gene calls are TRBV10-2 and TRBJ2-1, with D perhaps matching TRBD2 (6 bases). Per germline, CDR1 WSHSY and CDR2 SAAADI. The CDR3 is 14 amino acids. With 6 bases removed from V and 8 bases from J, the gap between germline ends came to 17 bases. This CDR3 is CASREGWGVDEQFF. The DNA of the CDR3 is TGCGCCAGCAGGGAGGGGTGGGGCGTCGATGAGCAGTTCTTC.

J is TRBJ2-2 and V is TRBV4-2; 11 bases fit TRBD2. The CDR3 is 19 amino acids. Trimming removed 1 base from V and 1 base from J; junction bases left unmatched: 8. Germline V gene data show CDR1 as LGHNA and CDR2 as YNFKEQ. CDR3 nucleotides: TGTGCCAGCAGCCAAGGCCCTAGCGGGAGGTCCATGAACACCGGGGAGCTGTTTTTT. Encoded protein: CASSQGPSGRSMNTGELFF.

V usage is TRBV7-2 and J usage is TRBJ1-1; TRBD1 matches 8 bases. Germline V gene sequence: CDR1 SGHTA, CDR2 FQGNSA. This CDR3 is built from 15 residues. Losses at the gene ends were 1 base for V and 4 bases for J; bases not matched to a gene: 5. CDR3 amino acids: CASSLVQGAGTEAFF. Here the CDR3 DNA reads TGTGCCAGCAGCTTAGTGCAGGGGGCCGGCACTGAAGCTTTCTTT.

This clone has only one observation. V usage is TRBV27 and J usage is TRBJ2-1; weak D call: TRBD2 (6 bases). Trimming cost V 3 bases and J 2 bases, with 11 bases left between them. The germline CDR1 and CDR2 sequences are MNHEY and SMNVEV (reference sequence). The CDR3 contains 15 residues. CDR3 sequence: CASSFSGRAYNEQFF. CDR3 bases: TGTGCCAGCAGTTTTAGCGGTAGAGCCTACAATGAGCAGTTCTTC.

The chain couples TRBV3-1 (or the pseudogene TRBV3-2) to TRBJ1-1, with D unresolved. The CDR3 runs 15 residues. Germline V CDR1 and CDR2: LGHDT, YNNKEL (reference sequence). V lost 0 bases to trimming and J lost 3 bases, with 11 bases between them. The CDR3 here is CASSQDTRRDTEAFF. The CDR3, as DNA: TGTGCCAGCAGCCAAGATACGAGGAGGGACACTGAAGCTTTCTTT.

The rearrangement uses TRBV10-3 and TRBJ2-7; tentatively, D is TRBD1 (6 bases). The CDR3 runs to 12 residues. The V gene lost 3 bases and the J gene lost 6 bases, with 9 bases spanning the gap. CDR1 and CDR2 (germline): ENHRY, SYGVKD. The CDR3 nucleotides are TGTGCCATCAGTGAACAGGGCCTCGAGCAGTACTTC. This sequence encodes CAISEQGLEQYF.

The V and J genes are TRBV11-2 and TRBJ1-6, with D possibly matching TRBD1 (5 bases). With 5 bases removed from V and 7 bases from J, the gap between germline ends came to 18 bases. Germline CDR1 and CDR2: SGHAT and FQNNGV. The CDR3 has 16 residues. For the CDR3, the DNA is TGTGCCAGCAGCGTGGGACCGGGACTTCGCAATTCACCCCTCCACTTT. This sequence encodes CASSVGPGLRNSPLHF.

The rearrangement uses TRBV2 and TRBJ2-7; D may be TRBD1 (6 bases). Between the trimmed V and J ends, which lost 1 base and 5 bases, there was a span of 15 bases. Germline CDR1 SNHLY, CDR2 FYNNEI. The CDR3 is 15 residues long. This chain's CDR3 is CASSEGGEQGHEQYF. In DNA, the CDR3 is TGTGCCAGCAGTGAAGGTGGGGAACAGGGTCACGAGCAGTACTTC.

The gene calls are TRBV12-3 or TRBV12-4 and TRBJ2-7; D possibly corresponds to TRBD1 (6 bases). The V end was cut by 5 bases, the J end by 1 base, with 9 bases between. This CDR3 has 13 residues. The CDR3 is CASSRTASYEQYF. CDR3 sequence (DNA): TGTGCCAGCAGTCGGACAGCATCCTACGAGCAGTACTTC.

The gene calls are TRBV7-9 and TRBJ2-5, with D possibly TRBD1 on 6 matching bases. V dropped 5 bases and J dropped 5 bases, with 27 bases sitting between them. Germline V gene lookup returns CDR1 SEHNR and CDR2 FQNEAQ (reference sequence). The CDR3 is 18 amino acids. The CDR3 DNA follows: TGTGCCAGCAGCGGCGAGACGGGGACAAAGGCGGTGTTGGAGACCCAGTACTTC. It translates to CASSGETGTKAVLETQYF.

This chain joins TRBV6-5 and TRBJ1-5; D remains unclear. CDR3 length: 16 residues. Germline assignment: CDR1 MNHEY and CDR2 SVGAGI. V dropped 0 bases and J dropped 9 bases, with 18 bases sitting between them. The CDR3 spells CASSYSRPPSFGPQHF. Here the CDR3 DNA reads TGTGCCAGCAGTTACTCGAGGCCTCCATCTTTCGGGCCCCAGCATTTT.

The chain is built from TRBV5-1 and TRBJ2-5; TRBD2 matches 11 bases. This CDR3 is built from 16 residues. V lost 1 base to trimming and J lost 3 bases; unmatched junction nucleotides: 5. The germline V gene encodes CDR1 SGHRS and CDR2 YFSETQ. For the CDR3, the DNA is TGCGCCAGCAGCTTGACTAGCGGGAGATCAGAAGAGACCCAGTACTTC. It specifies CASSLTSGRSEETQYF.

The genes are TRBV4-2 and TRBJ2-7, with 10 nucleotides matching TRBD2. The J segment lost 2 bases and the V segment lost 1 base, leaving 20 bases of the junction unmatched. The length of the CDR3 is 21 residues. The germline V gene encodes CDR1 LGHNA and CDR2 YNFKEQ. The CDR3 loop is CASSQAQTGSIAGGIPYEQYF. The CDR3, as DNA: TGTGCCAGCAGCCAAGCCCAGACAGGGTCGATAGCGGGAGGCATACCCTACGAGCAGTACTTC.

The chain couples TRBV2 to TRBJ2-7, with 14 bases lining up with TRBD2. Unmatched junction bases numbered 8, after V lost 8 bases and J lost 5 bases. Germline V gives CDR1 SNHLY, CDR2 FYNNEI. This CDR3 region has 15 residues. The CDR3 DNA reads TGTGCCAGCGGGACTAGCGGGAGAGGATTGGACGAGCAGTACTTC. Translated: CASGTSGRGLDEQYF.

Written as DNA, the CDR3 is TGTGCCAGCAGCTTAATGGCATCTGGGGCCAACGTCCTGACTTTC. Its translation: CASSLMASGANVLTF. This sequence joins TRBV7-2 and TRBJ2-6; no clear D. The CDR3 extends over 15 amino acids. Germline V lookup: CDR1 SGHTA, CDR2 FQGNSA. Trimming cost V 2 bases and J 1 base, with 6 bases left between them.

V is TRBV28 and J is TRBJ1-2, with a tentative D call TRBD1 (6 bases). CDR1 is MDHEN, CDR2 SYDVKM, per germline. The CDR3 contains 14 residues. V was shortened by 10 bases and J by 3 bases, with 18 bases between the two germline ends. CDR3 loop: CATRTGGADYGYTF. CDR3 coding DNA: TGTGCCACCCGAACGGGGGGCGCGGACTATGGCTACACCTTC.

This chain links TRBV14 with TRBJ2-1; D is undetermined. The V end was cut by 3 bases, the J end by 12 bases, with 12 bases between. Germline-derived CDR1 and CDR2 are SGHDN and FVKESK. The CDR3 extends over 12 amino acids. CDR3 in DNA: TGTGCCAGCAGCCAGGCTTCCTTGGTGCAGTTCTTC. It translates to CASSQASLVQFF.

V usage is TRBV5-1 and J usage is TRBJ2-5; 12 bases agree with TRBD2. With V trimmed by 4 bases and J by 12 bases, 10 bases remained unmatched. There are 14 residues in the CDR3. The germline V gene has CDR1 SGHRS and CDR2 YFSETQ. CDR3 in DNA: TGCGCCAGCAGCCCACCGGGACTAGCGGGCCAGGAGTACTTC. It specifies CASSPPGLAGQEYF.

The CDR3 is CASSLVQKNSNQPQHF. CDR3 coding DNA: TGTGCCAGCAGTTTAGTCCAGAAGAATAGCAATCAGCCCCAGCATTTT. This chain connects TRBV28 to TRBJ1-5; no firm D call. V shed 2 bases and J shed 0 bases, with 11 bases lying between them. Germline CDR1 reads MDHEN; CDR2 reads SYDVKM. CDR3 size: 16 residues.

The chain uses TRBV7-9 and TRBJ2-1, with 8 bases that match TRBD2. The V and J ends lost 6 bases and 9 bases, in that order; junction bases with no gene match: 7. Germline V gives CDR1 SEHNR, CDR2 FQNEAQ (reference sequence). This CDR3 has 13 amino acids. The CDR3 loop is CASRGSGRGEQFF. The CDR3 bases are TGTGCCAGCAGGGGAAGCGGGAGAGGTGAGCAGTTCTTC.

The chain recombines TRBV28 with TRBJ1-2; D is perhaps TRBD1 (6 bases). V shed 6 bases and J shed 5 bases, with 19 bases lying between them. The CDR3 is 15 residues long. CDR1 and CDR2 from the germline V gene are MDHEN and SYDVKM. The CDR3 nucleotides are TGTGCCAGCAGCCCGGGGGGCCTCGCATATTATGGCTACACCTTC. Its translation is CASSPGGLAYYGYTF.